The rows below give T cell receptor beta chains drawn from one sample of a study of T cell responses to AZD1222 COVID-19 vaccine. Here immunoSEQ multiplex PCR was the method, and the copy in TCRdb shows in-frame clones only, minus some. Among some 89,000 clones, 89% were seen once, and the ten largest hold 2% to 2.5%. The specimen comprised peripheral blood, sampled on day 0 of AZD1222 vaccination. All receptors derive from an adult in good health. Both conserved end residues are part of each CDR3. The order of the fields is V gene, D gene, clone size, J gene, CDR3 protein, CDR3 DNA. A D gene is named only where the DNA matches it firmly. Part of the rows lack a size; the others show once, few, many or a class for expanded clones.

V: TRBV12-5
D: -
size: -
J: TRBJ2-1
CDR3: CASGLVLGEQFF
DNA: TGTGCTAGTGGTTTGGTACTCGGTGAGCAGTTCTTC

V: TRBV19
D: -
size: -
J: TRBJ1-2
CDR3: CASSDRGNYGYTF
DNA: TGTGCCAGTAGTGACAGAGGGAACTATGGCTACACCTTC

V: TRBV28
D: -
size: -
J: TRBJ1-6
CDR3: CASSLADRGSPLHF
DNA: TGTGCCAGCAGTTTAGCGGACCGGGGTTCACCCCTCCACTTT

V: TRBV6-5
D: -
size: -
J: TRBJ1-1
CDR3: CATSRAGRTEAFF
DNA: TGTGCCACCTCCAGGGCGGGCCGGACTGAAGCTTTCTTT

V: TRBV30
D: -
size: -
J: TRBJ2-7
CDR3: CAWSVGSYEQYF
DNA: TGTGCCTGGAGTGTAGGTAGCTACGAGCAGTACTTC

V: TRBV10-3
D: TRBD2
size: -
J: TRBJ2-2
CDR3: CAISDSGTRGTGELFF
DNA: TGTGCCATCAGTGACTCCGGGACTAGAGGCACCGGGGAGCTGTTTTTT

V: TRBV30
D: -
size: -
J: TRBJ2-2
CDR3: CAWGRGVGELFF
DNA: TGTGCCTGGGGGCGGGGTGTCGGGGAGCTGTTTTTT

V: TRBV12-3/TRBV12-4
D: TRBD2
size: few
J: TRBJ2-1
CDR3: CASSLGGGEQFF
DNA: TGTGCCAGCAGTTTAGGGGGGGGTGAGCAGTTCTTC

V: TRBV7-8
D: -
size: -
J: TRBJ1-5
CDR3: CASSFSTARSNQPQHF
DNA: TGTGCCAGCAGCTTCTCAACAGCCCGTAGCAATCAGCCCCAGCATTTT

V: TRBV6-2/TRBV6-3
D: -
size: -
J: TRBJ1-5
CDR3: CASSYSRGNNQPQHF
DNA: TGTGCCAGCAGTTACTCAAGGGGGAACAATCAGCCCCAGCATTTT

V: TRBV19
D: TRBD1
size: once
J: TRBJ2-2
CDR3: CASSIQGAPTGELFF
DNA: TGTGCCAGTAGTATTCAGGGGGCGCCCACCGGGGAGCTGTTTTTT

V: TRBV11-2
D: -
size: -
J: TRBJ1-2
CDR3: CASSLGLGDYYGYTF
DNA: TGTGCCAGCAGCTTAGGTCTAGGGGATTATTATGGCTACACCTTC

V: TRBV2
D: -
size: -
J: TRBJ2-5
CDR3: CASRNQGVLAETQYF
DNA: TGTGCCAGCAGAAACCAAGGGGTTCTGGCAGAGACCCAGTACTTC

V: TRBV5-8
D: TRBD1
size: -
J: TRBJ1-3
CDR3: CASSLGGTGNTIYF
DNA: TGTGCCAGCAGCTTAGGGGGCACTGGAAACACCATATATTTT

V: TRBV18
D: -
size: -
J: TRBJ1-2
CDR3: CASSPRDSPSYGYTF
DNA: TGTGCCAGCTCACCACGTGACAGCCCGAGCTATGGCTACACCTTC

V: TRBV4-3
D: TRBD1
size: once
J: TRBJ2-1
CDR3: CASSQEGQGASSGVYNEQFF
DNA: TGCGCCAGCAGCCAAGAGGGACAGGGGGCCTCTAGCGGGGTCTACAATGAGCAGTTCTTC

V: TRBV28
D: -
size: -
J: TRBJ1-4
CDR3: CASSRPTATNEKLFF
DNA: TGTGCCAGCAGTCGTCCGACGGCAACTAATGAAAAACTGTTTTTT

V: TRBV30
D: -
size: -
J: TRBJ1-6
CDR3: CAWGRIDSPLHF
DNA: TGTGCCTGGGGGCGAATAGATTCACCCCTCCACTTT

V: TRBV6-2/TRBV6-3
D: TRBD2
size: -
J: TRBJ2-7
CDR3: CASSYGGLAGFYEQYF
DNA: TGTGCCAGCAGTTACGGTGGACTAGCGGGTTTCTACGAGCAGTACTTC

V: TRBV5-4
D: TRBD1
size: -
J: TRBJ2-7
CDR3: CASSLTGGYEQYF
DNA: TGTGCCAGCAGCCTGACAGGGGGGTACGAGCAGTACTTC

V: TRBV6-5
D: -
size: -
J: TRBJ1-1
CDR3: CASSYGGGGTPTEAFF
DNA: TGTGCCAGCAGTTACGGCGGTGGGGGGACTCCGACGGAAGCTTTCTTT

V: TRBV7-8
D: TRBD2
size: -
J: TRBJ2-7
CDR3: CASSFRTSGRYEQYF
DNA: TGTGCCAGCAGCTTCAGGACTAGCGGGAGATACGAGCAGTACTTC

V: TRBV21-1
D: -
size: -
J: TRBJ1-5
CDR3: CASSKHRQEWNNQPQHF
DNA: TGTGCCAGCAGCAAACACCGACAGGAATGGAACAATCAGCCCCAGCATTTT

V: TRBV12-3/TRBV12-4
D: -
size: -
J: TRBJ2-1
CDR3: CASRDSPGNEQFF
DNA: TGTGCCAGCAGAGACAGCCCGGGGAATGAGCAGTTCTTC

V: TRBV5-1
D: TRBD1
size: -
J: TRBJ2-2
CDR3: CASRETGSTGELFF
DNA: TGCGCCAGCAGGGAGACAGGGAGCACCGGGGAGCTGTTTTTT

V: TRBV7-2
D: -
size: -
J: TRBJ2-7
CDR3: CASSFDINTYEQYF
DNA: TGTGCCAGCAGCTTCGACATAAACACCTACGAGCAGTACTTC

V: TRBV7-2
D: -
size: -
J: TRBJ1-3
CDR3: CASSSRSGNTIYF
DNA: TGTGCCAGCAGTTCCCGCTCTGGAAACACCATATATTTT

V: TRBV4-3
D: -
size: -
J: TRBJ1-2
CDR3: CASSQDWGSYGYTF
DNA: TGCGCCAGCAGCCAAGATTGGGGAAGCTATGGCTACACCTTC

V: TRBV28
D: TRBD1
size: -
J: TRBJ2-2
CDR3: CASSSSPDRGQSGELFF
DNA: TGTGCCAGCAGTTCCTCCCCCGACAGGGGGCAGAGCGGGGAGCTGTTTTTT

V: TRBV24-1
D: -
size: -
J: TRBJ2-3
CDR3: CATSPGAYTDTQYF
DNA: TGTGCCACCAGTCCTGGCGCATACACAGATACGCAGTATTTT

V: TRBV7-2
D: TRBD1
size: -
J: TRBJ2-7
CDR3: CASSLSRDRIYEQYF
DNA: TGTGCCAGCAGCCTATCCAGGGACAGGATCTACGAGCAGTACTTC

V: TRBV19
D: -
size: -
J: TRBJ2-3
CDR3: CASSRSTDTQYF
DNA: TGTGCCAGTAGTAGGAGCACAGATACGCAGTATTTT

V: TRBV7-9
D: -
size: -
J: TRBJ2-7
CDR3: CASSLAGSPYEQYF
DNA: TGTGCCAGCAGCTTAGCGGGCAGTCCCTACGAGCAGTACTTC

V: TRBV29-1
D: TRBD2
size: -
J: TRBJ2-1
CDR3: CSVVRGGAVPNEQFF
DNA: TGCAGCGTCGTCCGCGGGGGGGCGGTGCCTAATGAGCAGTTCTTC

V: TRBV11-2
D: TRBD1
size: -
J: TRBJ2-5
CDR3: CASSFDRGGQTQYF
DNA: TGTGCCAGCAGCTTCGACAGGGGCGGACAGACCCAGTACTTC

V: TRBV14
D: -
size: -
J: TRBJ2-1
CDR3: CASSPHTGGYNEQFF
DNA: TGTGCCAGCAGCCCCCACACCGGGGGATACAATGAGCAGTTCTTC

V: TRBV27
D: TRBD1
size: -
J: TRBJ2-2
CDR3: CASSLRGLTGELFF
DNA: TGTGCCAGCAGTTTGAGGGGGCTCACCGGGGAGCTGTTTTTT

V: TRBV5-8
D: -
size: few
J: TRBJ2-2
CDR3: CASSPKGQNTGELFF
DNA: TGTGCCAGCAGCCCAAAGGGTCAGAACACCGGGGAGCTGTTTTTT

V: TRBV5-1
D: -
size: -
J: TRBJ1-4
CDR3: CASSLTGRGLVGEKLFF
DNA: TGCGCCAGCAGCTTGACTGGTCGGGGATTGGTAGGGGAAAAACTGTTTTTT

V: TRBV11-3
D: -
size: -
J: TRBJ1-1
CDR3: CASSRQPLGEAFF
DNA: TGTGCCAGCAGCCGACAGCCCTTAGGTGAAGCTTTCTTT